This T cell receptor beta chain was obtained from a study of blood T cell repertoires in COVID-19. About the study: Samples of COVID-19 (acute and convalescent) were obtained from the United States, Italy and Spain. The cDNA or gDNA used as material had been derived from T cells, B-cell-depleted T cells, or PBMCs.

Study processing details: Amplifying reference gene primers gave estimates of nucleated cell counts. Profiled with immunoSEQ multiplex PCR; TCRdb holds only in-frame clones, not every one. The V and J calls and clone size are taken from that table; D and trimming were inferred from the DNA. The top ten clones hold roughly a sixth of a sample with roughly 100,000 clones, 86% of them seen once. The V and J ends lost 5 bases and 2 bases respectively, with 9 bases between them. CDR1 and CDR2 (germline): SGHRS, YFSETQ. The CDR3 is made up of 13 amino acids. The chain recombines TRBV5-1 with TRBJ2-3; no definite D call. The sequencing input was peripheral blood. The origin of this receptor is an elderly woman with acute or convalescent COVID-19. CDR3 coding DNA: TGCGCCAGCAGTTCACAGTACACAGATACGCAGTATTTT. It yields the protein CASSSQYTDTQYF.